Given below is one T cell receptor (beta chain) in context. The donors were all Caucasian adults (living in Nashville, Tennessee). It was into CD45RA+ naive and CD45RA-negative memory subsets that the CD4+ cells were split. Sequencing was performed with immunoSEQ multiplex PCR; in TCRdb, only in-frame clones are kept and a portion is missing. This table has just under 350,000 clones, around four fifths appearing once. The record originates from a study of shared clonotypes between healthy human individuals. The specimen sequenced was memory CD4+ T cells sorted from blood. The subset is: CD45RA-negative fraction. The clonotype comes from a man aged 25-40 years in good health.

The CDR3 bases are TGTGCCAGCAGTACCGATCCCAATAGCAATCAGCCCCAGCATTTT. Its translation is CASSTDPNSNQPQHF. This chain connects TRBV6-5 to TRBJ1-5; unclear D gene. CDR1 and CDR2 (germline): MNHEY, SVGAGI. V was trimmed by 5 bases and J by 0 bases, leaving 11 bases between them. CDR3 length: 15 residues.